The rows below give T cell receptor beta chains drawn from one sample of a study of beta chain features in type 1 diabetes. TCRdb's table, derived via immunoSEQ multiplex PCR, lists solely in-frame clones and lacks some. Of about 700,000 clones listed, roughly 13% were seen once; the top ten hold approximately 0.021%. The specimen sequenced was naive CD4+ T cells from blood. The receptors come from a man younger than 30 with type 1 diabetes. CDR3s include the opening cysteine and the closing phenylalanine or tryptophan. Fields, in order: CDR3 protein, CDR3 DNA, clone size, J gene, D gene, V gene. D genes are given only for firm matches. Clone size is not always given. Where it is, it says once, few, many or a class for expanded clones.

CDR3aa: CASSQENGGTGELFF; CDR3nt: TGTGCCAGCAGCCAAGAGAATGGAGGCACCGGGGAGCTGTTTTTT; abundance: NA; j_gene: TRBJ2-2; d_gene: NA; v_gene: TRBV4-2
CDR3aa: CASSTSAEKLFF; CDR3nt: TGTGCCAGTAGTACGAGCGCTGAAAAACTGTTTTTT; abundance: NA; j_gene: TRBJ1-4; d_gene: NA; v_gene: TRBV19
CDR3aa: CASSSTDTQYF; CDR3nt: TGTGCCAGCAGCTCCACGGATACGCAGTATTTT; abundance: NA; j_gene: TRBJ2-3; d_gene: NA; v_gene: TRBV7-9
CDR3aa: CASSWGTGTIQETQYF; CDR3nt: TGCGCCAGCAGCTGGGGGACAGGGACGATTCAAGAGACCCAGTACTTC; abundance: few; j_gene: TRBJ2-5; d_gene: TRBD1; v_gene: TRBV5-1
CDR3aa: CASSPTAPDSPLHF; CDR3nt: TGTGCCAGCAGCCCAACGGCGCCTGATTCACCCCTCCACTTT; abundance: few; j_gene: TRBJ1-6; d_gene: NA; v_gene: TRBV7-9
CDR3aa: CASASGGEYYNEQFF; CDR3nt: TGTGCCAGCGCTAGCGGGGGGGAATACTACAATGAGCAGTTCTTC; abundance: NA; j_gene: TRBJ2-1; d_gene: TRBD2; v_gene: TRBV28
CDR3aa: CAISERGDQPQHF; CDR3nt: TGTGCCATCAGTGAAAGGGGGGATCAGCCCCAGCATTTT; abundance: NA; j_gene: TRBJ1-5; d_gene: NA; v_gene: TRBV10-3
CDR3aa: CASSLGLGSLDSPLHF; CDR3nt: TGTGCCAGCAGCTTAGGGTTGGGTTCCTTGGATTCACCCCTCCACTTT; abundance: few; j_gene: TRBJ1-6; d_gene: NA; v_gene: TRBV7-2
CDR3aa: CSVGENQPQHF; CDR3nt: TGCAGCGTTGGAGAAAATCAGCCCCAGCATTTT; abundance: NA; j_gene: TRBJ1-5; d_gene: NA; v_gene: TRBV29-1
CDR3aa: CATSRDRGGASRQYF; CDR3nt: TGTGCCACCAGCAGAGATCGTGGCGGGGCGTCGCGGCAGTACTTC; abundance: NA; j_gene: TRBJ2-7; d_gene: NA; v_gene: TRBV15
CDR3aa: CASSTYRDSNQPQHF; CDR3nt: TGTGCCAGCAGCACGTACCGGGACAGTAATCAGCCCCAGCATTTT; abundance: few; j_gene: TRBJ1-5; d_gene: TRBD1; v_gene: TRBV7-9
CDR3aa: CASRYLRDRPYEQYF; CDR3nt: TGTGCCAGCAGATACCTCCGGGACAGACCCTACGAGCAGTACTTC; abundance: NA; j_gene: TRBJ2-7; d_gene: TRBD1; v_gene: TRBV6-5
CDR3aa: CSVSLRGDNEQFF; CDR3nt: TGCAGCGTTAGTCTGCGGGGGGACAATGAGCAGTTCTTC; abundance: few; j_gene: TRBJ2-1; d_gene: TRBD2; v_gene: TRBV29-1
CDR3aa: CASSISAGSALQYF; CDR3nt: TGTGCCAGTAGTATTTCGGCGGGGAGCGCCCTCCAGTACTTC; abundance: few; j_gene: TRBJ2-4; d_gene: NA; v_gene: TRBV19
CDR3aa: CASSAGQSSYNEQFF; CDR3nt: TGTGCCAGCAGCGCCGGCCAAAGCTCCTACAATGAGCAGTTCTTC; abundance: many; j_gene: TRBJ2-1; d_gene: NA; v_gene: TRBV13
CDR3aa: CSVGNQGIMCNQPQHF; CDR3nt: TGCAGCGTTGGAAACCAAGGGATCATGTGCAATCAGCCCCAGCATTTT; abundance: NA; j_gene: TRBJ1-5; d_gene: NA; v_gene: TRBV29-1
CDR3aa: CACLPSFSYEQYF; CDR3nt: TGTGCCTGCCTACCGTCCTTCTCCTACGAGCAGTACTTC; abundance: few; j_gene: TRBJ2-7; d_gene: NA; v_gene: TRBV30
CDR3aa: CSVDQRSTDTQYF; CDR3nt: TGCAGCGTTGACCAGCGATCGACAGATACGCAGTATTTT; abundance: NA; j_gene: TRBJ2-3; d_gene: NA; v_gene: TRBV29-1
CDR3aa: CASSQQGIYEQYF; CDR3nt: TGTGCCAGCAGCCAGCAGGGCATCTACGAGCAGTACTTC; abundance: few; j_gene: TRBJ2-7; d_gene: NA; v_gene: TRBV27
CDR3aa: CASTTGAENTEAFF; CDR3nt: TGTGCCAGCACCACAGGGGCCGAGAACACTGAAGCTTTCTTT; abundance: NA; j_gene: TRBJ1-1; d_gene: TRBD1; v_gene: TRBV28
CDR3aa: CASSPRLDSYEQYF; CDR3nt: TGTGCCAGCAGCCCCCGCTTGGACTCCTACGAGCAGTACTTC; abundance: NA; j_gene: TRBJ2-7; d_gene: NA; v_gene: TRBV7-9
CDR3aa: CSGQGASGYTF; CDR3nt: TGCAGCGGGCAGGGGGCAAGTGGCTACACCTTC; abundance: NA; j_gene: TRBJ1-2; d_gene: TRBD1; v_gene: TRBV29-1
CDR3aa: CASSEGQVSNQPQHF; CDR3nt: TGTGCCAGCAGTGAAGGGCAGGTTAGCAATCAGCCCCAGCATTTT; abundance: few; j_gene: TRBJ1-5; d_gene: NA; v_gene: TRBV2
CDR3aa: CASSLDREDGAFF; CDR3nt: TGTGCCAGCAGCCTTGACAGGGAGGATGGAGCTTTCTTT; abundance: few; j_gene: TRBJ1-1; d_gene: TRBD1; v_gene: TRBV7-9
CDR3aa: CASSLGTSYNEQFF; CDR3nt: TGTGCCAGCAGCTTAGGAACATCGTACAATGAGCAGTTCTTC; abundance: NA; j_gene: TRBJ2-1; d_gene: NA; v_gene: TRBV7-2
CDR3aa: CASARGQDTQYF; CDR3nt: TGCGCCAGCGCCCGGGGGCAAGATACGCAGTATTTT; abundance: NA; j_gene: TRBJ2-3; d_gene: NA; v_gene: TRBV5-1
CDR3aa: CASSRGDTSNYGYTF; CDR3nt: TGCGCCAGCAGCCGCGGGGACACTTCTAACTATGGCTACACCTTC; abundance: few; j_gene: TRBJ1-2; d_gene: NA; v_gene: TRBV5-1
CDR3aa: CATSRVGGQGIDEQFF; CDR3nt: TGTGCCACCAGCAGAGTCGGAGGACAGGGAATCGATGAGCAGTTCTTC; abundance: few; j_gene: TRBJ2-1; d_gene: TRBD1; v_gene: TRBV15
CDR3aa: CATSGTGAEQFF; CDR3nt: TGTGCCACGTCCGGGACAGGGGCTGAGCAGTTCTTC; abundance: NA; j_gene: TRBJ2-1; d_gene: TRBD1; v_gene: TRBV28
CDR3aa: CASSQGPTGEETQYF; CDR3nt: TGCGCCAGCAGCCAAGGCCCGACAGGGGAAGAGACCCAGTACTTC; abundance: NA; j_gene: TRBJ2-5; d_gene: TRBD1; v_gene: TRBV4-1
CDR3aa: CASRSTGVDSPLHF; CDR3nt: TGTGCCAGCAGGTCGACAGGGGTGGATTCACCCCTCCACTTT; abundance: few; j_gene: TRBJ1-6; d_gene: TRBD1; v_gene: TRBV5-4
CDR3aa: CASSLGHNNQPQHF; CDR3nt: TGTGCCAGCAGTCTAGGACACAACAATCAGCCCCAGCATTTT; abundance: NA; j_gene: TRBJ1-5; d_gene: NA; v_gene: TRBV27
CDR3aa: CASSDRGHSGANVLTF; CDR3nt: TGCGCCAGCAGCGACAGGGGACACTCTGGGGCCAACGTCCTGACTTTC; abundance: few; j_gene: TRBJ2-6; d_gene: TRBD1; v_gene: TRBV5-1
CDR3aa: CASSLALENEQFF; CDR3nt: TGTGCCAGCAGCTTGGCCTTAGAGAATGAGCAGTTCTTC; abundance: NA; j_gene: TRBJ2-1; d_gene: NA; v_gene: TRBV5-5
CDR3aa: CAISGQQGPNTEAFF; CDR3nt: TGTGCCATCAGTGGGCAACAGGGGCCGAACACTGAAGCTTTCTTT; abundance: NA; j_gene: TRBJ1-1; d_gene: TRBD1; v_gene: TRBV10-3
CDR3aa: CASTGMETQYF; CDR3nt: TGTGCCAGCACCGGAATGGAGACCCAGTACTTC; abundance: NA; j_gene: TRBJ2-5; d_gene: NA; v_gene: TRBV21-1
CDR3aa: CASSLLTGGRVLNEKLFF; CDR3nt: TGTGCCAGCAGCCTCCTGACAGGGGGCCGGGTCCTTAATGAAAAACTGTTTTTT; abundance: NA; j_gene: TRBJ1-4; d_gene: TRBD1; v_gene: TRBV5-6
CDR3aa: CASSLGTGYNEQFF; CDR3nt: TGCGCCAGCAGCTTGGGGACAGGCTACAATGAGCAGTTCTTC; abundance: few; j_gene: TRBJ2-1; d_gene: TRBD1; v_gene: TRBV5-1
CDR3aa: CASSEGSASPGRGYTF; CDR3nt: TGTGCCAGCAGTGAGGGCTCTGCCTCACCCGGGAGGGGCTACACCTTC; abundance: NA; j_gene: TRBJ1-2; d_gene: NA; v_gene: TRBV25-1
CDR3aa: CATSRAFVQANYGYTF; CDR3nt: TGTGCCACCAGCAGAGCTTTTGTCCAAGCTAACTATGGCTACACCTTC; abundance: NA; j_gene: TRBJ1-2; d_gene: NA; v_gene: TRBV15
CDR3aa: CASNPGHSARETQYF; CDR3nt: TGTGCCAGCAACCCGGGACATTCAGCGCGCGAGACCCAGTACTTC; abundance: few; j_gene: TRBJ2-5; d_gene: NA; v_gene: TRBV19
CDR3aa: CAWSIADTGELFF; CDR3nt: TGTGCCTGGAGTATTGCAGACACCGGGGAGCTGTTTTTT; abundance: few; j_gene: TRBJ2-2; d_gene: NA; v_gene: TRBV30
CDR3aa: CASSPRDFSYEQYF; CDR3nt: TGTGCCAGCAGCCCCCGGGACTTCTCCTACGAGCAGTACTTC; abundance: NA; j_gene: TRBJ2-7; d_gene: NA; v_gene: TRBV14
CDR3aa: CASSLSSGPSYEQYF; CDR3nt: TGTGCTAGCAGCTTAAGTTCAGGGCCCTCCTACGAGCAGTACTTC; abundance: NA; j_gene: TRBJ2-7; d_gene: NA; v_gene: TRBV7-7
CDR3aa: CSVQGEDSPLHF; CDR3nt: TGCAGCGTTCAGGGTGAGGATTCACCCCTCCACTTT; abundance: NA; j_gene: TRBJ1-6; d_gene: NA; v_gene: TRBV29-1
CDR3aa: CAISGQGEHNEQFF; CDR3nt: TGTGCCATCAGTGGACAGGGTGAGCACAATGAGCAGTTCTTC; abundance: few; j_gene: TRBJ2-1; d_gene: TRBD1; v_gene: TRBV10-3
CDR3aa: CASSGAAWTDNTF; CDR3nt: TGTGCCAGCTCCGGGGCGGCCTGGACTGATAACACCTTC; abundance: few; j_gene: TRBJ1-2; d_gene: NA; v_gene: TRBV11-3
CDR3aa: CASTYHSAGSYEQYF; CDR3nt: TGTGCCAGCACCTACCACTCTGCAGGGTCCTACGAGCAGTACTTC; abundance: NA; j_gene: TRBJ2-7; d_gene: NA; v_gene: TRBV2
CDR3aa: CASSLVGTDGYTF; CDR3nt: TGCGCCAGCAGCTTGGTTGGGACAGACGGCTACACCTTC; abundance: NA; j_gene: TRBJ1-2; d_gene: TRBD1; v_gene: TRBV5-1
CDR3aa: CSVESARTYEQYF; CDR3nt: TGCAGCGTTGAATCGGCCAGAACCTACGAGCAGTACTTC; abundance: NA; j_gene: TRBJ2-7; d_gene: NA; v_gene: TRBV29-1
CDR3aa: CASSLTGAPTEQFF; CDR3nt: TGTGCCAGCTCGCTGACCGGGGCGCCTACGGAGCAGTTCTTC; abundance: NA; j_gene: TRBJ2-1; d_gene: NA; v_gene: TRBV18
CDR3aa: CASSMSNQPQHF; CDR3nt: TGTGCCAGTAGTATGAGCAATCAGCCCCAGCATTTT; abundance: NA; j_gene: TRBJ1-5; d_gene: NA; v_gene: TRBV19
CDR3aa: CSVVGQENTEAFF; CDR3nt: TGCAGCGTTGTGGGACAGGAGAACACTGAAGCTTTCTTT; abundance: few; j_gene: TRBJ1-1; d_gene: TRBD1; v_gene: TRBV29-1
CDR3aa: CASGPPAPEGKLFF; CDR3nt: TGTGCCAGCGGCCCGCCCGCTCCTGAGGGAAAACTGTTTTTT; abundance: NA; j_gene: TRBJ1-4; d_gene: NA; v_gene: TRBV9
CDR3aa: CASSLTQGATEAFF; CDR3nt: TGCGCCAGCAGCTTGACGCAGGGGGCAACTGAAGCTTTCTTT; abundance: few; j_gene: TRBJ1-1; d_gene: TRBD1; v_gene: TRBV5-1